Presented here are 16 T cell receptor beta chains from one specimen sequenced in a study of blood T cell repertoires in COVID-19 (dated by TCRdb to between 2020 and 2021). Receptor amplification or capture employed the immunoSEQ multiplex PCR assay. The immuneACCESS repertoire file appears here via TCRdb, limited to in-frame rearrangements. These files lack a portion of the clones; in checked studies, under half of the deficit traces to unresolved V genes, and the cause of the others is not known. In all, the sample holds 180,000 or so clones, and around 86% of those were seen once. The ten most abundant clones make up 2.9% of the sample. The sample comprised peripheral blood. Receptors were obtained from a woman aged 25 to 39 with active or convalescent COVID-19.

This rearrangement joins TRBV29-1 to TRBJ2-5; D is possibly TRBD2 (6 bases). V was trimmed by 2 bases and J by 0 bases, leaving 10 bases between them. The CDR3 contains 14 residues. Germline CDR1 is SQVTM and CDR2 is ANQGSEA. This CDR3 reads CSVEPGEYQETQYF. As DNA, the CDR3 is TGCAGCGTTGAACCGGGGGAGTACCAAGAGACCCAGTACTTC. Using reference TRBV29-1 and TRBJ2-5 for the parts outside the CDR3, the full variable domain is SAVISQKPSRDICQRGTSLTIQCQVDSQVTMMFWYRQQPGQSLTLIATANQGSEATYESGFVIDKFPISRPNLTFSTLTVSNMSPEDSSIYLCSVEPGEYQETQYFGPGTRLLVL.

The V call is TRBV6-6, the J call TRBJ1-5; tentative D call: TRBD1 (6 bases). Trimming removed 5 bases from V and 3 bases from J, with 14 bases in between. Germline-derived CDR1 and CDR2 are MNHNY and SVGAGI (reference sequence). This CDR3 contains 15 residues. CDR3 bases: TGTGCCAGCAGTGGCGGACAGACACTCAATCAGCCCCAGCATTTT. This encodes CASSGGQTLNQPQHF.

The V call is TRBV11-2, the J call TRBJ2-7; a possible D gene is TRBD2 (5 bases). Germline CDR1 and CDR2: SGHAT and FQNNGV. The CDR3 is 13 residues long. With 5 bases removed from V and 7 bases from J, the gap between germline ends came to 15 bases. In DNA form, the CDR3 reads TGTGCCAGCAGCCCGTGGACTTCGAGGGAGCAGTACTTC. Protein: CASSPWTSREQYF. Combining the CDR3 with reference TRBV11-2 and TRBJ2-7 gives the whole variable domain EAGVAQSPRYKIIEKRQSVAFWCNPISGHATLYWYQQILGQGPKLLIQFQNNGVVDDSQLPKDRFSAERLKGVDSTLKIQPAKLEDSAVYLCASSPWTSREQYFGPGTRLTVT.

The rearrangement uses TRBV18 and TRBJ1-5, with a possible D match to TRBD1 (5 bases). Germline CDR1 reads KGHSH; CDR2 reads LQKENI. The germline V and J ends were trimmed by 6 bases and 7 bases, with 13 bases remaining between them. This CDR3 spans 13 amino acids. This CDR3 is CASSRGGDQPQHF. The CDR3 DNA reads TGTGCCAGCTCTAGGGGCGGGGACCAGCCCCAGCATTTT.

The chain has TRBV27 and TRBJ1-1; D is perhaps TRBD1 (5 bases). The V and J ends lost 2 bases and 1 base respectively, with 14 bases between them. The CDR3 covers 16 residues. CDR1 is MNHEY and CDR2 is SMNVEV in the germline V gene (reference sequence). CDR3 protein: CASSLGFTQANTEAFF. The CDR3 DNA reads as TGTGCCAGCAGTTTAGGATTCACACAGGCGAACACTGAAGCTTTCTTT.

V usage is TRBV6-4 and J usage is TRBJ2-2; TRBD2 agrees at 8 bases. Germline V gives CDR1 MRHNA, CDR2 SNTAGT. V lost 7 bases and J lost 4; bases outside the gene matches: 8. The CDR3 is 15 residues long. In nucleotides, the CDR3 is TGTGCCAGCACTAAGATGAGCGGGAGCACCGGGGAGCTGTTTTTT. As protein: CASTKMSGSTGELFF.

The chain employs TRBV6-5 and TRBJ1-5, with 11 positions matching TRBD1. The CDR3 consists of 15 residues. V gave up 6 bases and J gave up 5 bases; unmatched junction bases: 6. Germline V gives CDR1 MNHEY, CDR2 SVGAGI. The CDR3 loop is CASSPRDRGYQPQHF. The CDR3 DNA follows: TGTGCCAGCAGCCCCCGGGACAGGGGGTATCAGCCCCAGCATTTT.

CDR3 in amino acids: CASSLNRDRGMETQYF. The CDR3, as DNA: TGTGCCAGCTCCCTAAACCGGGACAGGGGGATGGAGACCCAGTACTTC. The chain carries TRBV18 and TRBJ2-5; 11 nucleotides match TRBD1. This CDR3 is 16 amino acids long. Germline trimming cut 6 bases from V and 5 bases from J; bases unmatched to any gene: 11. Germline V gene data show CDR1 as KGHSH and CDR2 as LQKENI.

The chain combines TRBV15 with TRBJ1-1; D might be TRBD1 (5 bases). V dropped 0 bases and J dropped 5 bases, with 16 bases sitting between them. This CDR3 has 16 residues. Germline V CDR1 and CDR2: LNHNV, YYDKDF (reference sequence). The CDR3 DNA reads TGTGCCACCAGCAGAGAAATCGGGGCCGGGGGGACTGAAGCTTTCTTT. It is translated as CATSREIGAGGTEAFF.

The V gene is TRBV5-1, the J gene TRBJ1-1, with 12 bases aligning to TRBD1. The CDR3 is 17 residues long. J was trimmed by 5 bases and V by 4 bases; bases with no gene match: 12. Germline V lookup: CDR1 SGHRS, CDR2 YFSETQ. The CDR3 nucleotides are TGCGCCAGCAGCCCGGGACAGGGGGCGAGGGTTGGAACTGAAGCTTTCTTT. This encodes CASSPGQGARVGTEAFF.

The chain couples TRBV9 to TRBJ1-1; 7 positions match TRBD1. Germline CDR1 and CDR2: SGDLS and YYNGEE. The trim removed 4 bases at V and 2 bases at J, leaving 5 bases unmatched. The CDR3 has 14 residues. CDR3 amino acids: CASSSRQGNTEAFF. Written as DNA, the CDR3 is TGTGCCAGCAGCTCCAGACAGGGAAACACTGAAGCTTTCTTT.

The chain has TRBV19 and TRBJ1-5; 8 bases are a match to TRBD1. The CDR3 sequence is 15 residues long. J was trimmed by 4 bases and V by 3 bases; bases with no gene match: 5. Germline V CDR1 and CDR2: LNHDA, SQIVND (reference sequence). DNA for the CDR3: TGTGCCAGTAGTATGGACAGGGCTTGGAATCAGCCCCAGCATTTT. Translated: CASSMDRAWNQPQHF.

J is TRBJ2-1 and V is TRBV5-1; D unclear. Germline V gives CDR1 SGHRS, CDR2 YFSETQ. V was pared by 0 bases and J by 5 bases, with 12 bases between. The CDR3 runs to 15 residues. CDR3 loop: CASSLGPSSNNEQFF. In nucleotides, the CDR3 is TGCGCCAGCAGCTTGGGACCTAGTTCCAACAATGAGCAGTTCTTC.

The chain employs TRBV11-3 and TRBJ1-6; 12 bases align to TRBD1. With 8 bases clipped from V and 7 bases from J, the junction kept 6 bases outside the gene matches. Germline-derived CDR1 and CDR2 are SGHNT and YENEEA. The CDR3 has 15 residues. The DNA for the CDR3 is TGTGCCAGCCAGCCGGGACAGGGGGCGAATTCACCCCTCCACTTT. This encodes CASQPGQGANSPLHF. Supplemented by reference TRBV11-3 and TRBJ1-6, the full variable domain reads EAGVVQSPRYKIIEKKQPVAFWCNPISGHNTLYWYLQNLGQGPELLIRYENEEAVDDSQLPKDRFSAERLKGVDSTLKIQPAELGDSAVYLCASQPGQGANSPLHFGNGTRLTVT.

V and J are TRBV2 and TRBJ1-1; 7 positions agree with TRBD1. J lost 5 bases, V lost 4 bases, and 7 bases had no gene match. The V gene's germline CDR1 is SNHLY and CDR2 FYNNEI. This CDR3 comprises 14 residues. The CDR3 DNA is TGTGCCAGCAGTGTGGAGAGGACAGGAACTGAAGCTTTCTTT. It translates to CASSVERTGTEAFF.

The rearrangement links TRBV19 to TRBJ2-5, with 15 bases lining up with TRBD2. The CDR3 length is 17 residues. Trimming removed 7 bases from V and 5 bases from J; junction bases left unmatched: 11. Germline V gene data show CDR1 as LNHDA and CDR2 as SQIVND (reference sequence). CDR3 nucleotides: TGTGCCAGTACCCCTGGACTAGCGGGAGGGCCGAGGGAGACCCAGTACTTC. This sequence encodes CASTPGLAGGPRETQYF.